These T cell receptor beta chains were read from a single sample in a study of cytomegalovirus exposure and HLA in healthy donors. Repertoires were generated with immunoSEQ multiplex PCR, while TCRdb's copy carries only in-frame clones and drops some. The profile shows some 150,000 clones, 60% to 85% of them singletons. Sequenced input: PBMCs. These receptors originate from a woman aged 40 to 50 in good health and CMV-seronegative. CDR3s include the opening cysteine and the closing phenylalanine or tryptophan. The D gene is left open where the match is weak. Size values are once, few and many counts, or a class for expanded clones, and some rows have none.

j_gene	d_gene	v_gene	abundance	CDR3aa	CDR3nt
TRBJ1-1	NA	TRBV29-1	NA	CSLSQPNTEAFF	TGCAGCCTGTCACAGCCGAACACTGAAGCTTTCTTT
TRBJ1-1	TRBD1	TRBV28	NA	CASSLVDRYTEAFF	TGTGCCAGCAGTTTAGTGGACAGGTACACTGAAGCTTTCTTT
TRBJ1-1	TRBD1	TRBV5-1	NA	CASSPGTGQNTEAFF	TGCGCCAGCAGTCCCGGGACAGGGCAGAACACTGAAGCTTTCTTT
TRBJ2-7	NA	TRBV13	NA	CASSTRLTSVSEQYF	TGTGCCAGCAGCACCCGACTGACCTCGGTGAGCGAGCAGTACTTC
TRBJ2-7	TRBD1	TRBV7-9	NA	CASSLPGTGTYEQYF	TGTGCCAGCAGCCTTCCCGGGACAGGGACCTACGAGCAGTACTTC
TRBJ1-3	TRBD1	TRBV6-5	NA	CASRRDRDGGNTIYF	TGTGCCAGCAGACGCGACAGGGACGGTGGAAACACCATATATTTT
TRBJ2-3	NA	TRBV30	NA	CAWRAADTQYF	TGTGCCTGGAGGGCCGCAGATACGCAGTATTTT
TRBJ2-7	NA	TRBV6-5	once	CASSSTARNYEQYF	TGTGCCAGCAGTTCCACGGCCAGGAACTACGAGCAGTACTTC
TRBJ2-5	NA	TRBV5-6	once	CASSRGTKETQYF	TGTGCCAGCAGCCGAGGTACGAAAGAGACCCAGTACTTC
TRBJ2-1	TRBD2	TRBV9	few	CASSALANNEQFF	TGTGCCAGCAGCGCACTAGCGAACAATGAGCAGTTCTTC
TRBJ2-1	NA	TRBV5-8	NA	CASSPGQFSSYNEQFF	TGTGCCAGCAGCCCCGGACAGTTTAGCTCCTACAATGAGCAGTTCTTC
TRBJ2-7	NA	TRBV5-1	NA	CASSIETGRYEQYF	TGCGCCAGCAGTATCGAGACAGGGAGGTACGAGCAGTACTTC
TRBJ1-1	NA	TRBV6-6	NA	CASSYPSANTEAFF	TGTGCCAGCAGTTACCCTAGTGCGAACACTGAAGCTTTCTTT
TRBJ1-1	NA	TRBV28	few	CASSSDRLNTEAFF	TGTGCCAGCAGTTCCGACAGGCTGAACACTGAAGCTTTCTTT
TRBJ2-7	TRBD1	TRBV5-8	few	CASSLYRGSYEQYF	TGTGCCAGCAGCTTGTACAGGGGATCCTACGAGCAGTACTTC